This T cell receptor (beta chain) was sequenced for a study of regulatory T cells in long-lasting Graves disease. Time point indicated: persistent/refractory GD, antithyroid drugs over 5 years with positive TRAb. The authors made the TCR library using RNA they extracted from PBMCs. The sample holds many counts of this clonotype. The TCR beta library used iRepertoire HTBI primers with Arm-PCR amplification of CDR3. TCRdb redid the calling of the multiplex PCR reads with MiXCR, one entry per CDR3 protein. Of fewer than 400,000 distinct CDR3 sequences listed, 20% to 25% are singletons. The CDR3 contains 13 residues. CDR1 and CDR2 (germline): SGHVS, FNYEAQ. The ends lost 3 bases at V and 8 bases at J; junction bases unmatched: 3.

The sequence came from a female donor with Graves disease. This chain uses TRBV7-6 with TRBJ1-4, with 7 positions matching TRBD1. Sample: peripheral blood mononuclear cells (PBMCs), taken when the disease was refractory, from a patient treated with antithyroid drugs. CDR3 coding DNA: TGTGCCAGCAGCTTTAGGACAGGCGAAAAACTGTTTTTT. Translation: CASSFRTGEKLFF. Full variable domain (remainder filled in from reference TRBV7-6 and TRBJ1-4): GAGVSQSPRYKVTKRGQDVALRCDPISGHVSLYWYRQALGQGPEFLTYFNYEAQQDKSGLPNDRFSAERPEGSISTLTIQRTEQRDSAMYRCASSFRTGEKLFFGSGTQLSVL.